Presented here are 28 T cell receptor beta chains from one specimen sequenced in a study of technical replicates of blood from a handful of donors. Clones were sequenced by immunoSEQ multiplex PCR, and TCRdb holds only the in-frame ones, with some missing. Among around 76,000 clones listed, roughly 92% were seen once. Specimen: T cells isolated from PBMCs. The receptors stem from a human donor in good health.

The chain carries TRBV19 and TRBJ1-1, with D unresolved. Germline loops: CDR1 LNHDA, CDR2 SQIVND (reference sequence). Trimming removed 5 bases at V and 3 bases at J, with 7 bases between. This CDR3 has 12 residues. The CDR3 region has the DNA TGTGCCAGTAGTTACGGGTACACTGAAGCTTTCTTT. It encodes CASSYGYTEAFF.

This chain connects TRBV7-3 to TRBJ1-1; no clear D gene. The CDR3 consists of 14 residues. Germline CDR1 SGHTA, CDR2 FQGTGA. Trimming cost V 3 bases and J 0 bases, with 8 bases left between them. CDR3 residues: CASSFAGMNTEAFF. The CDR3 DNA is TGTGCCAGCAGCTTTGCAGGAATGAACACTGAAGCTTTCTTT.

This chain connects TRBV30 to TRBJ2-3, with 8 bases aligning to TRBD2. The CDR3 has 16 amino acids. The ends lost 4 bases at V and 10 bases at J; junction bases unmatched: 19. Germline CDR1 reads GTSNPN; CDR2 reads SVGIG (reference sequence). The CDR3 loop is CAWIGLEREIGAAQYF. In DNA form, the CDR3 reads TGTGCCTGGATCGGTTTGGAGCGGGAGATAGGGGCCGCGCAGTATTTT.

The chain combines TRBV6-5 with TRBJ2-7, with 10 positions matching TRBD2. The CDR3 totals 15 residues. Trimming removed 7 bases from V and 3 bases from J; junction bases left unmatched: 9. Germline CDR1 is MNHEY and CDR2 is SVGAGI. As DNA, the CDR3 is TGTGCCAGCACTACGACTAGCGGGTTTCTCTACGAGCAGTACTTC. It is translated as CASTTTSGFLYEQYF.

This clone was seen only once. The chain recombines TRBV9 with TRBJ1-1; D may be TRBD1 (5 bases). This CDR3 has 15 residues. Looked up from germline, CDR1 is SGDLS and CDR2 is YYNGEE. V was trimmed by 3 bases and J by 2 bases, leaving 14 bases between them. The CDR3, as DNA: TGTGCCAGCAGCGGATCGGGGGAATTAAACACTGAAGCTTTCTTT. Amino acids: CASSGSGELNTEAFF.

The chain carries TRBV18 and TRBJ2-2; 10 bases align to TRBD2. V trimming: 6 bases; J trimming: 5 bases; junction bases outside the gene matches: 15. The CDR3 length is 18 residues. Germline loops: CDR1 KGHSH, CDR2 LQKENI. The CDR3 DNA reads as TGTGCCAGCTCGCACAATGCCCTAGCGGGAGTCGGAACCGGGGAGCTGTTTTTT. Translation gives CASSHNALAGVGTGELFF.

This chain uses TRBV6-1 with TRBJ1-2; D is uncertain. This CDR3 spans 17 amino acids. Germline V CDR1 and CDR2: MNHNS, SASEGT. The V end was cut by 2 bases, the J end by 2 bases, with 18 bases between. In DNA, the CDR3 is TGTGCCAGCAGTGAATCCGTCGTAGCGAGATACAACTATGGCTACACCTTC. This gives the protein CASSESVVARYNYGYTF.

This chain connects TRBV2 to TRBJ1-1; D gene uncertain. V was cut by 5 bases and J by 0 bases, with 10 bases left in between. The CDR3 contains 14 residues. Germline lookup yields CDR1 SNHLY and CDR2 FYNNEI. CDR3 DNA: TGTGCCAGCAGTCCCGAGACTGTGAACACTGAAGCTTTCTTT. As protein: CASSPETVNTEAFF.

The chain recombines TRBV7-2 with TRBJ1-2; no reliable D call. Trimming cost V 5 bases and J 7 bases, with 14 bases left between them. This CDR3 comprises 13 residues. The germline CDR1 and CDR2 sequences are SGHTA and FQGNSA. CDR3 loop: CASSLTSGGGYTF. CDR3 sequence (DNA): TGTGCCAGCAGCCTCACATCTGGAGGTGGCTACACCTTC.

V usage is TRBV14 and J usage is TRBJ2-7, with TRBD1 identical over 9 bases. Germline CDR1 reads SGHDN; CDR2 reads FVKESK. There are 15 residues in the CDR3. The J segment lost 6 bases and the V segment lost 1 base, leaving 7 bases of the junction unmatched. Here the CDR3 reads CASSQVWDRVGEQYF. CDR3 sequence (DNA): TGTGCCAGCAGCCAAGTTTGGGACAGGGTTGGCGAGCAGTACTTC. Using reference TRBV14 and TRBJ2-7 for the parts outside the CDR3, the full variable domain is EAGVTQFPSHSVIEKGQTVTLRCDPISGHDNLYWYRRVMGKEIKFLLHFVKESKQDESGMPNNRFLAERTGGTYSTLKVQPAELEDSGVYFCASSQVWDRVGEQYFGPGTRLTVT.

The chain couples TRBV19 to TRBJ1-1; 9 bases line up with TRBD1. Germline V gene sequence: CDR1 LNHDA, CDR2 SQIVND (reference sequence). The CDR3 runs 14 residues. The V and J ends lost 6 bases and 2 bases, in that order; junction bases with no gene match: 4. The CDR3 spells CASSMGQGNTEAFF. CDR3 bases: TGTGCCAGTAGCATGGGACAGGGCAACACTGAAGCTTTCTTT.

V and J are TRBV4-1 and TRBJ1-3, with a weak D call TRBD1 (6 bases). This CDR3 has 15 amino acids. The germline CDR1 and CDR2 sequences are MGHRA and YSYEKL. The V end was cut by 7 bases, the J end by 3 bases, with 16 bases between. CDR3: CASTPGDTYGNTIYF. The CDR3 DNA follows: TGCGCCAGCACTCCAGGGGACACGTATGGAAACACCATATATTTT.

The gene calls are TRBV30 and TRBJ2-7; 7 bases align to TRBD1. The CDR3 totals 13 residues. Germline V gives CDR1 GTSNPN, CDR2 SVGIG (reference sequence). Losses at the gene ends were 5 bases for V and 6 bases for J; bases not matched to a gene: 10. The DNA of the CDR3 is TGTGCCTGGGTGAGACAGGGTCAGAGCGAGCAGTACTTC. It encodes CAWVRQGQSEQYF.

This clone appeared a single time. This rearrangement joins TRBV4-1 to TRBJ2-3; 8 bases line up with TRBD1. V lost 3 bases to trimming and J lost 3 bases; unmatched junction nucleotides: 11. Germline V gives CDR1 MGHRA, CDR2 YSYEKL. The length of the CDR3 is 17 residues. In nucleotides, the CDR3 is TGCGCCAGCAGCCACGGTCCCAGGACAGGGATAACAGATACGCAGTATTTT. Translating it yields CASSHGPRTGITDTQYF.

The J gene is TRBJ1-5, the V gene TRBV28, with D unclear. The germline gives CDR1 MDHEN, CDR2 SYDVKM. V was cut by 3 bases and J by 0 bases, with 3 bases left in between. This CDR3 contains 13 residues. CDR3 nucleotides: TGTGCCAGCAGTTTCATTAGCAATCAGCCCCAGCATTTT. Translation gives CASSFISNQPQHF.

The V and J genes are TRBV6-5 and TRBJ2-6; the D is unclear. V was cut by 10 bases and J by 0 bases, with 10 bases left in between. This CDR3 is built from 14 residues. Germline lookup yields CDR1 MNHEY and CDR2 SVGAGI. CDR3 nucleotides: TGTGCCACTCTCGGAGACTCTGGGGCCAACGTCCTGACTTTC. This translates into CATLGDSGANVLTF.

This chain uses TRBV13 with TRBJ1-2; possibly TRBD1 for D (5 bases). Trimming cost V 3 bases and J 8 bases, with 13 bases left between them. The CDR3 totals 13 residues. Germline CDR1 and CDR2: PRHDT and FYEKMQ (reference sequence). CDR3 bases: TGTGCCAGCAGCTTTCGGGGGGGTAAGGGCTACACCTTC. Translated, it gives CASSFRGGKGYTF.

The chain couples TRBV6-6 to TRBJ1-1; 8 bases line up with TRBD1. Per germline, CDR1 MNHNY and CDR2 SVGAGI (reference sequence). The CDR3 loop spans 16 amino acids. Losses at the gene ends were 0 bases for V and 2 bases for J; bases not matched to a gene: 5. In DNA form, the CDR3 reads TGTGCCAGCAGTTACTCGGGACAGGCCATAAACACTGAAGCTTTCTTT. Translating it yields CASSYSGQAINTEAFF.

The rearrangement links TRBV5-1 to TRBJ2-7, with TRBD1 matching 8 bases. Germline V gives CDR1 SGHRS, CDR2 YFSETQ. This CDR3 contains 14 residues. V lost 3 bases, J lost 2 bases, and 4 bases stayed unmatched. In nucleotides, the CDR3 is TGCGCCAGCAGCTCGGGACAGGAAACCTACGAGCAGTACTTC. Protein product: CASSSGQETYEQYF.

The chain uses TRBV5-6 and TRBJ2-7; D is unresolved. Per the germline V gene, CDR1 is SGHDT and CDR2 is YYEEEE. V dropped 0 bases and J dropped 5 bases, with 3 bases sitting between them. The CDR3 extends over 11 amino acids. This CDR3 is CASSLANEQYF. DNA of the CDR3: TGTGCCAGCAGCTTGGCCAACGAGCAGTACTTC. Supplemented by reference TRBV5-6 and TRBJ2-7, the full variable domain reads DAGVTQSPTHLIKTRGQQVTLRCSPKSGHDTVSWYQQALGQGPQFIFQYYEEEERQRGNFPDRFSGHQFPNYSSELNVNALLLGDSALYLCASSLANEQYFGPGTRLTVT.

The chain carries TRBV19 and TRBJ2-1; TRBD2 agrees at 7 bases. CDR1 is LNHDA, CDR2 SQIVND, per germline (reference sequence). The V gene end was trimmed by 6 bases and the J gene end by 0 bases; junction bases not matched to a gene: 2. The CDR3 is 14 residues long. The CDR3: CASSRGSSYNEQFF. In nucleotides, the CDR3 is TGTGCCAGTAGCCGCGGGAGCTCCTACAATGAGCAGTTCTTC.

The J gene is TRBJ1-1, the V gene TRBV2; TRBD1 matches 10 bases. Germline V CDR1 and CDR2: SNHLY, FYNNEI. V shed 6 bases, J shed 0 bases, and the junction held 4 bases outside the gene matches. The CDR3 is 15 amino acids. The CDR3, as DNA: TGTGCCAGCAGCCGGGACAGGGGATTGAACACTGAAGCTTTCTTT. Encoded protein: CASSRDRGLNTEAFF.

The rearrangement links TRBV7-9 to TRBJ2-4; tentative D call: TRBD2 (6 bases). Germline CDR1 is SEHNR and CDR2 is FQNEAQ (reference sequence). CDR3 length: 14 residues. Trimming removed 2 bases at V and 8 bases at J, with 13 bases between. DNA for the CDR3: TGTGCCAGCAGCTTATCGGGTGGGACTCACATTCAGTACTTC. It is translated as CASSLSGGTHIQYF.

V usage is TRBV15 and J usage is TRBJ2-5; 9 bases line up with TRBD1. Germline loops: CDR1 LNHNV, CDR2 YYDKDF (reference sequence). The V segment lost 5 bases and the J segment 3 bases; nucleotides outside the gene matches: 16. The CDR3 has 18 amino acids. Here the CDR3 reads CATSPFWTGEGGEETQYF. For the CDR3, the DNA is TGTGCCACCAGCCCTTTCTGGACAGGGGAAGGTGGCGAAGAGACCCAGTACTTC.

This rearrangement joins TRBV5-1 to TRBJ2-2; a weak D match, TRBD1 (5 bases). The CDR3 consists of 14 residues. The V end was cut by 1 base, the J end by 3 bases, with 7 bases between. Germline V CDR1 and CDR2: SGHRS, YFSETQ. In nucleotides, the CDR3 is TGCGCCAGCAGCTTGTTACAGGACACCGGGGAGCTGTTTTTT. Translation gives CASSLLQDTGELFF. Filled out from reference TRBV5-1 and TRBJ2-2, the complete variable domain reads KAGVTQTPRYLIKTRGQQVTLSCSPISGHRSVSWYQQTPGQGLQFLFEYFSETQRNKGNFPGRFSGRQFSNSRSEMNVSTLELGDSALYLCASSLLQDTGELFFGEGSRLTVL.

The chain joins TRBV4-2 to TRBJ2-7; no definite D call. This CDR3 is built from 12 residues. Trimming removed 0 bases from V and 4 bases from J, with 4 bases in between. Germline-derived CDR1 and CDR2 are LGHNA and YNFKEQ. The CDR3 loop is CASSQDFYEQYF. The CDR3 nucleotides are TGTGCCAGCAGCCAAGACTTTTACGAGCAGTACTTC.

This clone was detected only a few times. The chain employs TRBV6-1 and TRBJ1-1; 9 bases agree with TRBD1. Unmatched junction bases numbered 3, after V lost 5 bases and J lost 2 bases. The CDR3 extends over 14 amino acids. CDR1 is MNHNS, CDR2 SASEGT, per germline. CDR3 nucleotides: TGTGCCAGCAGTCTGGGACAGGGTAACACTGAAGCTTTCTTT. It specifies CASSLGQGNTEAFF.

This chain uses TRBV30 with TRBJ1-1, with D perhaps TRBD1 (6 bases). The CDR3 sequence is 17 residues long. Per germline, CDR1 GTSNPN and CDR2 SVGIG (reference sequence). Trimming pared 1 base from V and 4 bases from J, leaving 22 bases between. This chain's CDR3 is CAWSGPKGGNIITEAFF. The CDR3 DNA sequence: TGTGCCTGGAGTGGCCCCAAAGGGGGAAATATTATCACTGAAGCTTTCTTT.